These T cell receptor beta chains were read from a single sample in a study of post-analysis software for immune sequencing data. TCRdb re-analysed the PCR reads in MiXCR, keeping a single row per CDR3 protein. Counted here are almost 700,000 distinct CDR3 sequences, roughly three fifths occurring once; the ten biggest clones make up around 10%. The specimen sequenced was blood. The origin of the receptors is a girl aged 2 to 9 with multiple sclerosis. The CDR3 runs from the conserved cysteine through the conserved F or W. The order of the fields is D gene, J gene, V gene, clone size, CDR3 protein, CDR3 DNA. The D gene is left open where the match is weak. Expanded clones are given a class, and other clones once, few, many or no size at all.

TRBD2,TRBJ2-1,TRBV10-3,once,CAIMTPGLAGDRDYNEQFF,TGTGCCATCATGACTCCGGGACTAGCGGGGGACCGCGACTACAATGAGCAGTTCTTC
-,TRBJ2-2,TRBV10-3,-,CAIRQGGGQTNTGELFF,TGTGCCATCAGACAGGGAGGGGGACAAACGAACACCGGGGAGCTGTTTTTT
-,TRBJ2-1,TRBV12-3/TRBV12-4,-,CAGSTRTPYNEQFF,TGTGCCGGCAGTACTAGAACCCCCTACAATGAGCAGTTCTTC
TRBD1,TRBJ2-7,TRBV12-3/TRBV12-4,-,CASSFRDREYEQYF,TGTGCCAGCAGTTTCCGGGACAGGGAGTACGAGCAGTACTTC
-,TRBJ2-5,TRBV9,-,CASSVATTQETQYF,TGTGCCAGCAGCGTAGCCACAACCCAAGAGACCCAGTACTTC
-,TRBJ1-5,TRBV4-2,few,CASSQEGGTIQPQHF,TGTGCCAGCAGCCAAGAAGGAGGAACTATCCAGCCCCAGCATTTT
TRBD1,TRBJ1-2,TRBV10-3,few,CAISGTGSGYTF,TGTGCCATCAGCGGGACAGGGTCTGGCTACACCTTC
TRBD2,TRBJ2-3,TRBV7-8,-,CASSPGDGGATDTQYF,TGTGCCAGCAGCCCGGGGGACGGGGGGGCGACAGATACGCAGTATTTT
-,TRBJ1-2,TRBV29-1,-,CSVAVGSRGYGYTF,TGCAGCGTTGCGGTGGGCTCTAGGGGCTATGGCTACACCTTC
-,TRBJ1-2,TRBV7-9,-,CASAPSAGLNPGYGYTF,TGTGCCAGCGCCCCTTCGGCAGGGTTAAATCCTGGATATGGCTACACCTTC
TRBD2,TRBJ2-3,TRBV6-1,-,CASSKTSGGPTDTQYF,TGTGCCAGCAGTAAGACTAGCGGGGGACCCACAGATACGCAGTATTTT
-,TRBJ2-1,TRBV3-1,once,CASSHCDGQFF,TGTGCCAGCAGCCATTGTGATGGGCAGTTCTTC
-,TRBJ2-1,TRBV12-3/TRBV12-4,-,CASSFRGRLSQTYNEQFF,TGTGCCAGCAGTTTTAGGGGGAGGCTCAGTCAGACATACAATGAGCAGTTCTTC
-,TRBJ2-1,TRBV20-1,-,CSARFQGNEQFF,TGCAGTGCTAGATTTCAGGGCAATGAGCAGTTCTTC
-,TRBJ1-2,TRBV24-1,-,CATGDHNYGYTF,TGTGCCACCGGTGATCATAACTATGGCTACACCTTC
TRBD2,TRBJ2-5,TRBV20-1,-,CSARLAAWEERETQYF,TGCAGTGCTAGACTAGCGGCCTGGGAGGAGAGAGAGACCCAGTACTTC
TRBD1,TRBJ1-2,TRBV6-5,few,CASSLAGGGYGYTF,TGTGCCAGCAGTCTGGCAGGGGGCGGCTATGGCTACACCTTC
-,TRBJ2-3,TRBV3-1,-,CASSQATAGTQYF,TGTGCCAGCAGCCAAGCCACGGCGGGTACGCAGTATTTT
-,TRBJ1-2,TRBV15,-,CATSRSISPQGVRYGYTF,TGTGCCACCAGCAGATCGATAAGCCCCCAGGGAGTCCGTTATGGCTACACCTTC
TRBD1,TRBJ2-4,TRBV5-5,-,CASSRDRIAKNIQYF,TGTGCCAGCAGTCGGGACAGGATAGCCAAAAACATTCAGTACTTC
TRBD2,TRBJ2-1,TRBV29-1,-,CSVRREGREQFF,TGCAGCGTTAGGCGGGAGGGCCGCGAGCAGTTCTTC
TRBD1,TRBJ1-2,TRBV7-9,-,CASSVKRTRGTDYGYTF,TGTGCCAGCAGCGTTAAAAGAACCAGGGGGACCGACTATGGCTACACCTTC
-,TRBJ1-2,TRBV5-1,-,CASSRYGYGYTF,TGCGCCAGCAGCAGATACGGCTATGGCTACACCTTC
-,TRBJ1-1,TRBV7-2,-,CASSLDGRGTEAFF,TGTGCCAGCAGCTTAGATGGCAGGGGCACTGAAGCTTTCTTT
-,TRBJ2-1,TRBV6-4,-,CASSDGGGDYNEQFF,TGTGCCAGCAGTGACGGGGGGGGCGACTACAATGAGCAGTTCTTC
-,TRBJ1-2,TRBV29-1,-,CSVEASRFQTPDGYTF,TGCAGCGTTGAAGCATCGCGGTTTCAGACCCCGGATGGCTACACCTTC
-,TRBJ2-3,TRBV10-3,-,CAARGIGTQYF,TGTGCCGCCAGGGGCATTGGTACGCAGTATTTT
-,TRBJ2-7,TRBV6-5,-,CASSYGAGSVNEQYF,TGTGCCAGCAGTTACGGCGCGGGAAGCGTCAACGAGCAGTACTTC
TRBD2,TRBJ2-7,TRBV12-3/TRBV12-4,-,CASSTAGLANFWSHEQYF,TGTGCCAGCAGCACAGCGGGACTAGCGAATTTTTGGTCCCACGAGCAGTACTTC
-,TRBJ1-5,TRBV29-1,-,CSVPGGHHSNQPQHF,TGCAGCGTCCCGGGGGGACACCATAGCAATCAGCCCCAGCATTTT
-,TRBJ2-5,TRBV3-1,-,CTSSTQRDQETQYF,TGTACCAGCAGTACACAGCGGGACCAAGAGACCCAGTACTTC
-,TRBJ2-7,TRBV15,-,CATSRDPDSASYEQYF,TGTGCCACCAGCAGAGATCCCGACAGCGCTTCCTACGAGCAGTACTTC
-,TRBJ2-1,TRBV19,-,CASSIPRGTANNNEQFF,TGTGCCAGTAGTATTCCTCGTGGGACGGCAAATAACAATGAGCAGTTCTTC
TRBD2,TRBJ2-1,TRBV20-1,-,CSARDIAGGPEQFF,TGCAGTGCTAGAGATATAGCGGGGGGGCCGGAGCAGTTCTTC
TRBD1,TRBJ2-1,TRBV6-2/TRBV6-3,-,CASSYEGAVLYNEQFF,TGTGCCAGCAGTTATGAGGGGGCCGTTCTATACAATGAGCAGTTCTTC
TRBD1,TRBJ2-3,TRBV12-3/TRBV12-4,-,CASSLRSGTGADAQYF,TGTGCCAGCAGTTTACGGTCTGGGACAGGTGCAGATGCGCAGTATTTT
-,TRBJ2-5,TRBV5-5,-,CASSVRDDQETQYF,TGTGCCAGCAGCGTCCGGGACGATCAAGAGACCCAGTACTTC
-,TRBJ1-1,TRBV5-6,-,CASSPKGGPATEAFF,TGTGCCAGCAGCCCTAAGGGGGGGCCGGCAACTGAAGCTTTCTTT
-,TRBJ2-6,TRBV11-2,-,CASRRGRGYSGANVLTF,TGTGCCAGCAGACGCGGTAGGGGGTACTCTGGGGCCAACGTCCTGACTTTC
-,TRBJ2-5,TRBV5-1,-,CAGSPTGGQETQYF,TGCGCCGGCAGCCCTACCGGGGGCCAAGAGACCCAGTACTTC
-,TRBJ2-4,TRBV28,-,CASSLTWGSGYIQYF,TGTGCCAGCAGTTTAACGTGGGGGTCGGGGTACATTCAGTACTTC
TRBD2,TRBJ2-4,TRBV2,-,CASSYPTSGVAKNIQYF,TGTGCCAGCAGTTACCCCACTAGCGGGGTAGCCAAAAACATTCAGTACTTC
-,TRBJ2-1,TRBV6-5,-,CASSYSENNEQFF,TGTGCCAGCAGTTATTCCGAAAACAATGAGCAGTTCTTC
-,TRBJ2-5,TRBV6-5,-,CASSLWGSGTQYF,TGTGCCAGCAGTCTCTGGGGGTCCGGGACCCAGTACTTC
TRBD1,TRBJ2-3,TRBV29-1,-,CSVPRQGLTDTQYF,TGCAGCGTCCCCCGACAGGGCCTAACAGATACGCAGTATTTT
-,TRBJ2-7,TRBV6-6,few,CASRDRASHPTYEQYF,TGTGCCAGCAGGGACCGGGCCTCCCACCCAACCTACGAGCAGTACTTC
-,TRBJ1-2,TRBV20-1,-,CSARDWDVDYGYTF,TGCAGTGCTAGAGACTGGGACGTCGACTATGGCTACACCTTC
-,TRBJ2-5,TRBV10-1,-,CASSAGGGETQYF,TGCGCCAGCAGTGCTGGAGGCGGGGAGACCCAGTACTTC
-,TRBJ1-1,TRBV5-1,-,CASSLIPGPATNTEAFF,TGCGCCAGCAGCTTGATTCCAGGGCCCGCTACGAACACTGAAGCTTTCTTT
-,TRBJ1-1,TRBV27,-,CATPREAFF,TGTGCCACCCCGCGTGAAGCTTTCTTT
-,TRBJ2-5,TRBV7-9,-,CASSLGSGYNEQYF,TGTGCCAGCAGCTTAGGTTCGGGGTACAATGAGCAGTACTTC
TRBD1,TRBJ2-1,TRBV25-1,few,CASSEWGQGSYNEQFF,TGTGCCAGCAGTGAATGGGGACAGGGGAGCTACAATGAGCAGTTCTTC
-,TRBJ1-1,TRBV29-1,-,CSVEGGGLTWTEAFF,TGCAGCGTGGAAGGGGGGGGCTTAACGTGGACTGAAGCTTTCTTT